Below, 25 T cell receptor beta chains from the same sample are listed, as sequenced in a study of T cells in Graves' hyperthyroidism and ophthalmopathy. Amplified TCR beta CDR3 regions came from RNA transcripts. The TCR CDR3 first-round RT-PCR relied on the HTBI primer set. Each CDR3 protein gets one entry after TCRdb re-called the multiplex PCR reads with MiXCR. Of 600,000 to 650,000 distinct CDR3 sequences in the sample, less than 25% were seen once. Source material: blood. The source is a man under 40 with Graves' ophthalmopathy.

This clonotype came up a few times. This chain uses TRBV5-1 with TRBJ1-3; D is undetermined. CDR1 is SGHRS, CDR2 YFSETQ, per germline. Trimming pared 0 bases from V and 4 bases from J, leaving 8 bases between. CDR3 length: 14 amino acids. CDR3 residues: CASSLDTGGNTIYF. DNA for the CDR3: TGCGCCAGCAGCTTGGACACTGGGGGAAACACCATATATTTT.

This clonotype was picked up many times. V usage is TRBV2 and J usage is TRBJ1-5; TRBD1 aligns across 12 bases. The CDR3 sequence is 16 residues long. Trimming took 8 bases from V and 6 from J; bases not matched to a gene: 11. The germline gives CDR1 SNHLY, CDR2 FYNNEI. The CDR3 DNA follows: TGTGCCAGCTCCGGGACAGGGGGCGGGAAGTTTCAGCCCCAGCATTTT. It is translated as CASSGTGGGKFQPQHF. Full variable domain (outside the CDR3, taken from reference TRBV2 and TRBJ1-5): EPEVTQTPSHQVTQMGQEVILRCVPISNHLYFYWYRQILGQKVEFLVSFYNNEISEKSEIFDDQFSVERPDGSNFTLKIRSTKLEDSAMYFCASSGTGGGKFQPQHFGDGTRLSIL.

The chain is built from TRBV27 and TRBJ2-7; D call uncertain. CDR1 and CDR2 (germline): MNHEY, SMNVEV (reference sequence). This CDR3 region has 12 residues. V was shortened by 5 bases and J by 5 bases, with 10 bases between the two germline ends. The CDR3 is CASSPGVHEQYF. CDR3 coding DNA: TGTGCCAGCAGTCCTGGGGTCCACGAGCAGTACTTC.

This clonotype has at least ten counts. J is TRBJ2-7 and V is TRBV28, with D unclear. V was pared by 3 bases and J by 1 base, with 7 bases between. The CDR3 consists of 13 residues. Looked up from germline, CDR1 is MDHEN and CDR2 is SYDVKM. In nucleotides, the CDR3 is TGTGCCAGCAGTTTTCCCGCATCCTACGAGCAGTACTTC. It encodes CASSFPASYEQYF.

This clonotype was counted only a few times. This rearrangement joins TRBV10-3 to TRBJ1-1; possible D gene TRBD1, 5 bases. The germline gives CDR1 ENHRY, CDR2 SYGVKD. This CDR3 has 12 residues. The V end lost 2 bases, the J end lost 4 bases, and 5 bases lay between the germline ends. The CDR3 sequence is CAISEGATEAFF. Written as DNA, the CDR3 is TGTGCCATCAGTGAGGGGGCCACTGAAGCTTTCTTT.

In the case of this clonotype: Being one base from a much bigger clone, this may be a read error. V is TRBV28 and J is TRBJ2-7; D is tentatively TRBD1 or TRBD2 (5 bases each). Per the germline V gene, CDR1 is MDHEN and CDR2 is SYDVKM. The CDR3 is 15 amino acids. Deletions cut 8 bases from V and 3 bases from J, with 20 bases between. CDR3 bases: TGTGCCAGCTCTTTTGGGGGAGAGAGCTACTACGAGCAGTACTTC. It codes for CASSFGGESYYEQYF.

V is TRBV5-1 and J is TRBJ2-2, with D unresolved. The CDR3 runs to 15 residues. Trimming cost V 2 bases and J 4 bases, with 12 bases left between them. Per the germline V gene, CDR1 is SGHRS and CDR2 is YFSETQ. The CDR3 DNA sequence: TGCGCCAGCAGCTTCACCAATGTCGGCACCGGGGAGCTGTTTTTT. This codes for CASSFTNVGTGELFF. The variable domain in full, with the rest retrieved from reference TRBV5-1 and TRBJ2-2, is KAGVTQTPRYLIKTRGQQVTLSCSPISGHRSVSWYQQTPGQGLQFLFEYFSETQRNKGNFPGRFSGRQFSNSRSEMNVSTLELGDSALYLCASSFTNVGTGELFFGEGSRLTVL.

Details on this clonotype: One junction end disagrees with the germline gene, perhaps due to a read error. This sequence joins TRBV11-2 and TRBJ1-3; TRBD1 agrees at 7 bases. In germline, CDR1 is SGHAT, CDR2 FQNNGV. This CDR3 comprises 15 residues. The CDR3 coding sequence is TGTGCCAGCAGCTCGATACAGGGGACTGGAAACACCATACATTTT. Its protein product is CASSSIQGTGNTIHF.

The chain links TRBV28 to TRBJ2-3; 12 bases match TRBD2. Looked up from germline, CDR1 is MDHEN and CDR2 is SYDVKM. V lost 3 bases and J lost 5; bases outside the gene matches: 12. The CDR3 consists of 18 residues. CDR3 coding DNA: TGTGCCAGCAGTTTGGTACTAGCGGGAGGATGGCGTGGAGATACGCAGTATTTT. The encoded protein is CASSLVLAGGWRGDTQYF.

This clonotype showed up many times. This chain joins TRBV28 and TRBJ1-6; no definite D call. Germline lookup yields CDR1 MDHEN and CDR2 SYDVKM. V gave up 4 bases and J gave up 2 bases, with 9 bases separating them. This CDR3 region has 15 residues. This chain's CDR3 is CASSSAGAYNSPLHF. As DNA, the CDR3 is TGTGCCAGCAGTTCCGCGGGAGCCTATAATTCACCCCTCCACTTT. Filled out from reference TRBV28 and TRBJ1-6, the complete variable domain reads DVKVTQSSRYLVKRTGEKVFLECVQDMDHENMFWYRQDPGLGLRLIYFSYDVKMKEKGDIPEGYSVSREKKERFSLILESASTNQTSMYLCASSSAGAYNSPLHFGNGTRLTVT.

This clonotype came up a few times. The chain has TRBV20-1 and TRBJ2-7, with 9 bases fitting TRBD1. With V trimmed by 1 base and J by 3 bases, 7 bases remained unmatched. Germline V lookup: CDR1 DFQATT, CDR2 SNEGSKA (reference sequence). The length of the CDR3 is 15 residues. The CDR3 coding sequence is TGCAGTGCTAGAGTTCCGGGACAGGGCGACTACGAGCAGTACTTC. Protein sequence: CSARVPGQGDYEQYF.

The chain uses TRBV15 and TRBJ2-2; no clear D gene. Germline lookup yields CDR1 LNHNV and CDR2 YYDKDF (reference sequence). The germline V and J ends were trimmed by 0 bases and 5 bases, with 4 bases remaining between them. The CDR3 runs to 13 residues. Here the CDR3 DNA reads TGTGCCACCAGCAGAGATTTTACCGGGGAGCTGTTTTTT. The encoded protein is CATSRDFTGELFF. Variable domain in full (rest from reference TRBV15 and TRBJ2-2): DAMVIQNPRYQVTQFGKPVTLSCSQTLNHNVMYWYQQKSSQAPKLLFHYYDKDFNNEADTPDNFQSRRPNTSFCFLDIRSPGLGDTAMYLCATSRDFTGELFFGEGSRLTVL.

At least ten counts were recorded for this clonotype. This chain links TRBV28 with TRBJ1-2; D is possibly TRBD1 (5 bases). The CDR3 sequence is 12 residues long. The V and J ends lost 5 bases and 8 bases respectively, with 12 bases between them. CDR1 MDHEN and CDR2 SYDVKM come from the germline V gene. CDR3 protein: CASSPRQTGYTF. CDR3 sequence (DNA): TGTGCCAGCAGTCCTCGACAGACGGGCTACACCTTC.

The V and J genes are TRBV6-2 or TRBV6-3 and TRBJ2-7; 7 bases line up with TRBD1. Germline CDR1 and CDR2: MNHEY and SVGEGT. V lost 11 bases and J lost 2; bases outside the gene matches: 6. The CDR3 loop spans 12 amino acids. CDR3 sequence (DNA): TGTGCCGTGGGACAGACCACCTACGAGCAGTACTTC. This encodes CAVGQTTYEQYF.

In this sample, this clonotype turned up a few times. The gene calls are TRBV20-1 and TRBJ2-7; 9 nucleotides match TRBD2. The trim removed 0 bases at V and 1 base at J, leaving 19 bases unmatched. The CDR3 is 20 amino acids. Germline loops: CDR1 DFQATT, CDR2 SNEGSKA (reference sequence). The CDR3 sequence is CSARDWAPSGMGSWSYEQYF. CDR3 coding DNA: TGCAGTGCTAGAGATTGGGCGCCTAGCGGGATGGGGTCGTGGTCCTACGAGCAGTACTTC.

Ten or more counts support this clonotype. The rearrangement uses TRBV28 and TRBJ2-1; D remains ambiguous. V was shortened by 5 bases and J by 3 bases, with 17 bases between the two germline ends. This CDR3 is 16 amino acids long. CDR1 and CDR2 from the germline V gene are MDHEN and SYDVKM. This CDR3 reads CASSPSADWVYNEQFF. The DNA of the CDR3 is TGTGCCAGCAGTCCCTCCGCAGACTGGGTCTACAATGAGCAGTTCTTC.

In its sample, this clonotype was seen a few times. The chain couples TRBV27 to TRBJ2-7; 8 nucleotides match TRBD1. Germline lookup yields CDR1 MNHEY and CDR2 SMNVEV (reference sequence). Trimming removed 5 bases from V and 3 bases from J; junction bases left unmatched: 12. The CDR3 has 16 residues. Here the CDR3 DNA reads TGTGCCAGCAGTGCGGCTAACAGGGGGGCACACTACGAGCAGTACTTC. Protein sequence: CASSAANRGAHYEQYF.

The chain employs TRBV7-6 and TRBJ2-3, with D possibly TRBD1 on 5 matching bases. V was trimmed by 3 bases and J by 4 bases, leaving 11 bases between them. The CDR3 runs to 14 residues. Germline-derived CDR1 and CDR2 are SGHVS and FNYEAQ. The chain's CDR3 is CASSFGRVPDTQYF. CDR3 DNA: TGTGCCAGCAGCTTTGGCAGGGTCCCAGATACGCAGTATTTT.

In this sample, this clonotype turned up many times. V is TRBV11-2 and J is TRBJ1-3; D gene ambiguous. The CDR3 totals 16 residues. Germline assignment: CDR1 SGHAT and CDR2 FQNNGV. The ends were cut back, 7 bases at V and 1 base at J, with 17 bases in the middle. The CDR3 nucleotides read TGTGCCAGCACCCCCCGGGCCTGGGTATCTGGAAACACCATATATTTT. As protein: CASTPRAWVSGNTIYF.

The table lists this clonotype with a few counts. The chain has TRBV7-9 and TRBJ1-4, with unresolved D. Between the trimmed V and J ends, which lost 1 base and 5 bases, there was a span of 11 bases. There are 15 residues in the CDR3. Germline loops: CDR1 SEHNR, CDR2 FQNEAQ (reference sequence). The CDR3 protein is CASSLGSGWNEKLFF. The CDR3 nucleotides read TGTGCCAGCAGCTTAGGTTCGGGGTGGAATGAAAAACTGTTTTTT.

This clonotype was counted ten times or more. The chain has TRBV11-2 and TRBJ1-2; TRBD1 is a possible D gene (6 bases). The CDR3 spans 14 residues. Trimming left V 1 base short and J 4 bases short, with 10 bases between. Germline V CDR1 and CDR2: SGHAT, FQNNGV. The CDR3 sequence: CASSLVGQPYGYTF. CDR3 DNA: TGTGCCAGCAGCTTAGTCGGACAGCCCTATGGCTACACCTTC.

The V call is TRBV6-2 or TRBV6-3, the J call TRBJ2-1, with TRBD2 identical over 7 bases. The CDR3 length is 16 residues. V lost 8 bases and J lost 2; bases outside the gene matches: 12. Per the germline V gene, CDR1 is MNHEY and CDR2 is SVGEGT. The CDR3 spells CASLIGGSLAYNEQFF. CDR3 in DNA: TGTGCCAGCTTAATCGGCGGGAGTCTCGCCTACAATGAGCAGTTCTTC.

This clonotype was observed at least ten times. This chain links TRBV20-1 with TRBJ2-7; D tentatively reads TRBD1 or TRBD2 (6 bases each). Germline CDR1 reads DFQATT; CDR2 reads SNEGSKA (reference sequence). Trimming removed 5 bases from V and 4 bases from J, with 30 bases in between. The CDR3 has 18 amino acids. The CDR3 is CSADEWGESGTNRYEQYF. The CDR3, as DNA: TGCAGTGCTGACGAATGGGGGGAGTCAGGGACAAATCGATACGAGCAGTACTTC.

This clonotype was observed a handful of times. The chain is built from TRBV6-1 and TRBJ1-5, with a weak D call TRBD1 (6 bases). Trimming left V 8 bases short and J 7 bases short, with 15 bases between. Germline V gene sequence: CDR1 MNHNS, CDR2 SASEGT. The CDR3 has 13 amino acids. The CDR3 nucleotides read TGTGCCAGCTGGCCGGGGGGCGAACAGCCCCAGCATTTT. Its translation: CASWPGGEQPQHF.

This clonotype was seen a few times. The chain employs TRBV27 and TRBJ1-2; tentative D call: TRBD1 (5 bases). Germline V gene sequence: CDR1 MNHEY, CDR2 SMNVEV (reference sequence). V was clipped by 4 bases and J by 6 bases, with 27 bases between them. The CDR3 is 18 residues long. CDR3 bases: TGTGCCAGCAGTTCCGACGCGCGACAGCGGGGCTTTGAGGATGGCTACACCTTC. It encodes CASSSDARQRGFEDGYTF.